The 8 T cell receptor beta chains listed next were all sequenced from one sample in a study of T cells in localized non-small cell lung cancer. TCRdb keeps only in-frame clones here, not all; method: immunoSEQ multiplex PCR. Of fewer than 25,000 clones listed, 92% were seen once; the top ten hold 2.7%. Source: peripheral blood, taken before any cancer treatment. Source of these receptors: a woman aged 40-75 years with stage I lung adenocarcinoma.

Worth noting for this clone: One junction end does not reproduce the germline sequence, and a read error may be involved. This rearrangement joins TRBV7-2 to TRBJ2-5; TRBD2 aligns across 7 bases. The CDR3 covers 11 residues. Germline assignment: CDR1 SGHTA and CDR2 FQGNSA. CDR3 loop: CAISLGRGDYF. The DNA for the CDR3 is TGTGCCATCAGCCTCGGACGGGGGGACTACTTC. Full variable domain (remainder filled in from reference TRBV7-2 and TRBJ2-5): GAGVSQSPSNKVTEKGKDVELRCDPISGHTALYWYRQSLGQGLEFLIYFQGNSAPDKSGLPSDRFSAERTGGSVSTLTIQRTQQEDSAVYLCAISLGRGDYFGPGTRLLVL.

The chain joins TRBV7-9 to TRBJ1-2; the match to TRBD1 covers 8 bases. CDR3 length equals 13 residues. The V gene end was trimmed by 1 base and the J gene end by 11 bases; junction bases not matched to a gene: 6. Germline lookup yields CDR1 SEHNR and CDR2 FQNEAQ (reference sequence). CDR3 sequence (DNA): TGTGCCAGCAGCTTAGGGGACAGGCGGAGATACACCTTC. It specifies CASSLGDRRRYTF.

This sequence joins TRBV7-9 and TRBJ2-5, with 7 bases fitting TRBD1. The trim removed 5 bases at V and 4 bases at J, leaving 4 bases unmatched. Germline lookup yields CDR1 SEHNR and CDR2 FQNEAQ (reference sequence). The CDR3 spans 13 residues. The CDR3 reads CASSQQGRETQYF. CDR3 coding DNA: TGTGCCAGCAGCCAACAGGGGAGAGAGACCCAGTACTTC. The full variable domain, completed using reference TRBV7-9 and TRBJ2-5, is DTGVSQNPRHKITKRGQNVTFRCDPISEHNRLYWYRQTLGQGPEFLTYFQNEAQLEKSRLLSDRFSAERPKGSFSTLEIQRTEQGDSAMYLCASSQQGRETQYFGPGTRLLVL.

As DNA, the CDR3 is TGTGCCAGCAGCTCAGACACGAACACTGAAGCTTTCTTT. This sequence encodes CASSSDTNTEAFF. The chain carries TRBV7-2 and TRBJ1-1; D is undetermined. Trimming took off 4 bases at V and 1 base at J, with 7 bases between the two ends. This CDR3 spans 13 amino acids. CDR1 SGHTA and CDR2 FQGNSA come from the germline V gene.

This chain uses TRBV6-5 with TRBJ1-2; 8 bases are a match to TRBD1. The CDR3 extends over 15 amino acids. V lost 6 bases and J lost 2; bases outside the gene matches: 8. Germline V gives CDR1 MNHEY, CDR2 SVGAGI. The chain's CDR3 is CASRRAGTGNYGYTF. The CDR3 DNA reads as TGTGCCAGCAGACGAGCCGGGACAGGCAACTATGGCTACACCTTC.

The chain combines TRBV27 with TRBJ2-1; D may be TRBD2 (6 bases). Germline loops: CDR1 MNHEY, CDR2 SMNVEV (reference sequence). Trimming pared 10 bases from V and 7 bases from J, leaving 11 bases between. The CDR3 consists of 11 residues. CDR3: CATWEANEQFF. The DNA of the CDR3 is TGTGCCACCTGGGAGGCGAATGAGCAGTTCTTC.

The V call is TRBV5-4, the J call TRBJ2-3; 7 bases map to TRBD2. Trimming took 4 bases from V and 2 from J; bases not matched to a gene: 4. The CDR3 is 14 amino acids. The V gene's germline CDR1 is SGHNT and CDR2 YYREEE (reference sequence). CDR3 in amino acids: CASSVGTTTDTQYF. CDR3 sequence (DNA): TGTGCCAGCAGCGTGGGGACTACCACAGATACGCAGTATTTT.

The V call is TRBV11-2, the J call TRBJ2-1, with D hard to call. In germline, CDR1 is SGHAT, CDR2 FQNNGV. V dropped 8 bases and J dropped 0 bases, with 17 bases sitting between them. The CDR3 extends over 16 amino acids. The CDR3: CASGDVKAYSYNEQFF. Written as DNA, the CDR3 is TGTGCCAGCGGGGATGTGAAAGCGTACTCCTACAATGAGCAGTTCTTC.